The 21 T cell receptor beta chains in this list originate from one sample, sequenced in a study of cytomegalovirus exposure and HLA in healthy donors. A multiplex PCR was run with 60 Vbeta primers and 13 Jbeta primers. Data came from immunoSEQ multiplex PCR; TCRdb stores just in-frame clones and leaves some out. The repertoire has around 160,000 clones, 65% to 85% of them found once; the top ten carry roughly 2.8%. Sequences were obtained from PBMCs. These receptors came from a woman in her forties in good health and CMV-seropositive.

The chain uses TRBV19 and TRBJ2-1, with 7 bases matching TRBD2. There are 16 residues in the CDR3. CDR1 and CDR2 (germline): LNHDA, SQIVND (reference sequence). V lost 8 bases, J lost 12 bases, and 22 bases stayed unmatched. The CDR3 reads CASRSPGGGGVGAQFF. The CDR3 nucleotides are TGTGCCAGTCGGTCCCCGGGTGGGGGAGGGGTCGGTGCGCAGTTCTTC.

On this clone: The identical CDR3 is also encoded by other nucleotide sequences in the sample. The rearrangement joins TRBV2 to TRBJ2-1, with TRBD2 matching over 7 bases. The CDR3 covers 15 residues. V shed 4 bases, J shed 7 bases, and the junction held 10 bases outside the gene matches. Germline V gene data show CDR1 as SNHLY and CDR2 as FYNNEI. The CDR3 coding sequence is TGTGCCAGCAGTGTCGGTAGCGGGCGACCAAATGAGCAGTTCTTC. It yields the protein CASSVGSGRPNEQFF.

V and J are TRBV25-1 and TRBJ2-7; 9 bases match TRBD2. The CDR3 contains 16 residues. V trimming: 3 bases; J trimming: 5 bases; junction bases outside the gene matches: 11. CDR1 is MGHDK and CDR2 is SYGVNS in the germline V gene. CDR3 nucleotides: TGTGCCAGCAGTGAGGATTTGAGCGGGAGGATCGACGAGCAGTACTTC. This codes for CASSEDLSGRIDEQYF.

CDR3 amino acids: CAWGSGAQETQYF. CDR3 sequence (DNA): TGTGCCTGGGGAAGCGGGGCCCAAGAGACCCAGTACTTC. The rearrangement joins TRBV30 to TRBJ2-5, with 7 bases fitting TRBD2. Unmatched junction bases numbered 4, after V lost 5 bases and J lost 1 base. This CDR3 has 13 residues. Looked up from germline, CDR1 is GTSNPN and CDR2 is SVGIG (reference sequence).

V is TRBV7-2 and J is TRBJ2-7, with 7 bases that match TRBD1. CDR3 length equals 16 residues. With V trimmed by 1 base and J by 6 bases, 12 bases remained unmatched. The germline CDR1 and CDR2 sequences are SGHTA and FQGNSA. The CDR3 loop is CASSLGRGPQRGEQYF. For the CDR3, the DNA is TGTGCCAGCAGCTTAGGAAGGGGGCCCCAGAGGGGCGAGCAGTACTTC.

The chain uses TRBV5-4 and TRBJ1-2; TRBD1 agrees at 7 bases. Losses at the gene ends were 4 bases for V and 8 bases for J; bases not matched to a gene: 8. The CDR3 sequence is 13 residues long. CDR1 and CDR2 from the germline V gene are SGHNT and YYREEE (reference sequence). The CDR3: CASSMTGTRGYTF. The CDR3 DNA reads TGTGCCAGCAGCATGACAGGGACTAGAGGCTACACCTTC.

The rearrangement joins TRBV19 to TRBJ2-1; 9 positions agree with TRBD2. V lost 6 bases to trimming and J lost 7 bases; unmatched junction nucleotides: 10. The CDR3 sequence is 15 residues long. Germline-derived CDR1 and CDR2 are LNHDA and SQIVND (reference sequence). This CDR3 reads CASRRGGGGLNEQFF. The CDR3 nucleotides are TGTGCCAGTAGGCGCGGGGGGGGTGGTCTGAATGAGCAGTTCTTC.

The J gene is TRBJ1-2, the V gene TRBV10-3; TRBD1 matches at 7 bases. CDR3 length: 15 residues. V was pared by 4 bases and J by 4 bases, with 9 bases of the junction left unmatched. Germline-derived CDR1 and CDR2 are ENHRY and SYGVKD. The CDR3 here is CAISGKGGLSYGYTF. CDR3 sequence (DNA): TGTGCCATCAGTGGGAAAGGGGGCTTAAGCTATGGCTACACCTTC.

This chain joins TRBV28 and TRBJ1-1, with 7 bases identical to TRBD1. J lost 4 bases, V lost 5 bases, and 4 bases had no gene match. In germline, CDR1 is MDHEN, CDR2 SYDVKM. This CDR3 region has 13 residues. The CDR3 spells CASSPQGITEAFF. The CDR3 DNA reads TGTGCCAGCAGTCCACAGGGGATCACTGAAGCTTTCTTT.

CDR3 amino acids: CASSLTPFRRVATGFEHGYTF. In nucleotides, the CDR3 is TGTGCCAGCAGTTTAACCCCTTTTCGTCGCGTAGCGACAGGGTTTGAACATGGCTACACCTTC. The rearrangement uses TRBV27 and TRBJ1-2; 7 bases are shared with TRBD1. Unmatched junction bases numbered 27, after V lost 2 bases and J lost 6 bases. There are 21 residues in the CDR3. Germline CDR1 MNHEY, CDR2 SMNVEV (reference sequence).

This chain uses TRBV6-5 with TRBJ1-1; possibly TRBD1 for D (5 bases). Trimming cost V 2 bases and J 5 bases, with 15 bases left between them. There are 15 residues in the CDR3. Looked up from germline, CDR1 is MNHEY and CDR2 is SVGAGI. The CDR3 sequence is CASSYGGTGRTEAFF. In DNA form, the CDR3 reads TGTGCCAGCAGTTACGGGGGGACTGGGAGGACTGAAGCTTTCTTT.

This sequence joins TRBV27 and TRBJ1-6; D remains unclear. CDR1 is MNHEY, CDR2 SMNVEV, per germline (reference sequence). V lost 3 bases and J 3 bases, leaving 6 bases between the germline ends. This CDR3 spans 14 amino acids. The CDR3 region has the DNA TGTGCCAGCAGTTTCCGGGGCTATAATTCACCCCTCCACTTT. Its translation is CASSFRGYNSPLHF.

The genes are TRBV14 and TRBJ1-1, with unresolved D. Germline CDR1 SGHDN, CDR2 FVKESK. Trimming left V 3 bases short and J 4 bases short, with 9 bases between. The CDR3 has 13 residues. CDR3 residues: CASSQSTRTEAFF. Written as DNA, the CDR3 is TGTGCCAGCAGCCAGTCAACGCGCACTGAAGCTTTCTTT. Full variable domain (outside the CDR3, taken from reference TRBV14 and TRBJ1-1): EAGVTQFPSHSVIEKGQTVTLRCDPISGHDNLYWYRRVMGKEIKFLLHFVKESKQDESGMPNNRFLAERTGGTYSTLKVQPAELEDSGVYFCASSQSTRTEAFFGQGTRLTVV.

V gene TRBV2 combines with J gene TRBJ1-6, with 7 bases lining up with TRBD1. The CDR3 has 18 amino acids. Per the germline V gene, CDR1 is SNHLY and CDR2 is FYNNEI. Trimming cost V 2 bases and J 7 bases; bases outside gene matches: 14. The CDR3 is CASSEKGWQGGLNSPLHF. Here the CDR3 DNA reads TGTGCCAGCAGTGAAAAGGGATGGCAGGGGGGCTTAAATTCACCCCTCCACTTT.

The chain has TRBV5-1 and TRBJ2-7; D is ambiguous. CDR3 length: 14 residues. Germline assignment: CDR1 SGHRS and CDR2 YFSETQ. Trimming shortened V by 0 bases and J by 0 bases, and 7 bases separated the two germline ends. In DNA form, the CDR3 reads TGCGCCAGCAGCTTGGAACTGTCCTCCTACGAGCAGTACTTC. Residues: CASSLELSSYEQYF.

CDR3 sequence: CASSYDRVANEKLFF. CDR3 coding DNA: TGTGCCAGCAGTTATGACAGGGTGGCTAATGAAAAACTGTTTTTT. The gene calls are TRBV6-5 and TRBJ1-4; 7 bases align to TRBD1. The V gene end was trimmed by 3 bases and the J gene end by 3 bases; junction bases not matched to a gene: 4. Germline lookup yields CDR1 MNHEY and CDR2 SVGAGI. The CDR3 length is 15 residues.

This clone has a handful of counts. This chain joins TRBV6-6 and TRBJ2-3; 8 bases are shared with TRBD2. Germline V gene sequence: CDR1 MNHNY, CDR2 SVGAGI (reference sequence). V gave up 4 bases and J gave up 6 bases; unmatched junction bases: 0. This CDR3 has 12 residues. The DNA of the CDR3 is TGTGCCAGCAGTTCGGGGGGGGATACGCAGTATTTT. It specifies CASSSGGDTQYF.

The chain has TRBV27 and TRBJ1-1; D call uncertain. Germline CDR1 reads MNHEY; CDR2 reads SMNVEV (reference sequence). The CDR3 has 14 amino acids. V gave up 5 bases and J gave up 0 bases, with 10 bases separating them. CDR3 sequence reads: CASSEQPMNTEAFF. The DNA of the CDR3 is TGTGCCAGCAGTGAACAGCCCATGAACACTGAAGCTTTCTTT.

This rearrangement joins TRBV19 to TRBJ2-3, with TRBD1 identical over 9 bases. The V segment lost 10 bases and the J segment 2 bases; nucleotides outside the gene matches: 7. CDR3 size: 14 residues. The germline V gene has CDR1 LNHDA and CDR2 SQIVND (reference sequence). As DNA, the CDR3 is TGTGCCACCACGACAGGGGGTCTCACAGATACGCAGTATTTT. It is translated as CATTTGGLTDTQYF.

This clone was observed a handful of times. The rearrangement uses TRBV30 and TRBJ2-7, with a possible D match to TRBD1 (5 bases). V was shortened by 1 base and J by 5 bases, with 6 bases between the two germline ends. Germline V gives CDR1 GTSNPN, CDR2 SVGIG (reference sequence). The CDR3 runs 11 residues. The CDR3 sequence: CAWSAGHEQYF. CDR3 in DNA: TGTGCCTGGAGTGCAGGGCACGAGCAGTACTTC.

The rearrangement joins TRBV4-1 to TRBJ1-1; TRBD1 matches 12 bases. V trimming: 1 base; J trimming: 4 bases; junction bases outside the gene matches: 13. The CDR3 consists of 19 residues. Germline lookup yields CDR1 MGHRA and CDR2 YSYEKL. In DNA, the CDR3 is TGCGCCAGCAGCCAAGCCCCTTCCGGGACAGGGGGCTCGAGCACTGAAGCTTTCTTT. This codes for CASSQAPSGTGGSSTEAFF.